Below are 31 T cell receptor beta chains sequenced from a single sample in a study of blood T cell repertoires in COVID-19. Data came from immunoSEQ multiplex PCR; TCRdb stores just in-frame clones and leaves some out. The sample contains fewer than 200,000 clones, roughly 93% of which appear only once. Sequencing used peripheral blood. The receptors shown here come from a man younger than 35 with COVID-19, enrolled during active disease.

On this clone: Additional DNA sequences in this sample encode the identical CDR3. V usage is TRBV9 and J usage is TRBJ2-7, with 10 bases fitting TRBD2. Unmatched junction bases numbered 1, after V lost 4 bases and J lost 3 bases. The length of the CDR3 is 13 residues. CDR1 and CDR2 (germline): SGDLS, YYNGEE. The CDR3 loop is CASSLAGGYEQYF. DNA of the CDR3: TGTGCCAGCAGCTTAGCGGGAGGCTACGAGCAGTACTTC. Filled out from reference TRBV9 and TRBJ2-7, the complete variable domain reads DSGVTQTPKHLITATGQRVTLRCSPRSGDLSVYWYQQSLDQGLQFLIQYYNGEERAKGNILERFSAQQFPDLHSELNLSSLELGDSALYFCASSLAGGYEQYFGPGTRLTVT.

The chain has TRBV19 and TRBJ1-4; TRBD1 matches 9 bases. The CDR3 has 13 residues. Trimming cost V 11 bases and J 8 bases; bases outside gene matches: 9. CDR1 is LNHDA, CDR2 SQIVND, per germline (reference sequence). The CDR3 sequence is CACRDRDKEKLFF. As DNA, the CDR3 is TGTGCCTGCCGGGACAGGGATAAAGAAAAACTGTTTTTT.

The J gene is TRBJ2-7, the V gene TRBV9, with TRBD1 as a possible D gene (5 bases). Trimming cost V 5 bases and J 2 bases, with 14 bases left between them. The CDR3 is 14 amino acids. CDR1 and CDR2 from the germline V gene are SGDLS and YYNGEE. The CDR3 sequence is CASSPRDRPYEQYF. The DNA for the CDR3 is TGTGCCAGCAGTCCCCGAGACAGACCCTACGAGCAGTACTTC.

The rearrangement uses TRBV24-1 and TRBJ2-2; D is unresolved. Germline CDR1 reads KGHDR; CDR2 reads SFDVKD. V was clipped by 3 bases and J by 4 bases, with 14 bases between them. The CDR3 extends over 16 amino acids. The CDR3 sequence is CATSDPAAQATGELFF. The CDR3 bases are TGTGCCACCAGTGATCCCGCAGCCCAGGCCACCGGGGAGCTGTTTTTT.

The chain recombines TRBV11-2 with TRBJ1-6; 7 bases match TRBD1. The CDR3 has 13 residues. The germline gives CDR1 SGHAT, CDR2 FQNNGV. V lost 8 bases, J lost 17 bases, and 15 bases stayed unmatched. The CDR3 coding sequence is TGTGCCAGCCGAGGGACAGAACGGACCCGATTCCACTTT. The encoded protein is CASRGTERTRFHF.

This chain links TRBV28 with TRBJ2-3; the D gene is possibly TRBD1 (6 bases). Germline CDR1 reads MDHEN; CDR2 reads SYDVKM. The CDR3 length is 17 residues. V was cut by 1 base and J by 1 base, with 15 bases left in between. The CDR3 DNA is TGTGCCAGCAGTTTATCAAATCAGGGGCCCCGCACAGATACGCAGTATTTT. Its protein is CASSLSNQGPRTDTQYF.

V gene TRBV6-2 or TRBV6-3 combines with J gene TRBJ1-2; TRBD1 matches at 9 bases. The J segment lost 4 bases and the V segment lost 0 bases, leaving 9 bases of the junction unmatched. CDR1 MNHEY and CDR2 SVGEGT come from the germline V gene. The CDR3 runs 17 residues. The CDR3 protein is CASSYSGTGGFGYGYTF. CDR3 in DNA: TGTGCCAGCAGTTACTCGGGTACAGGGGGCTTCGGCTATGGCTACACCTTC.

This clone occurred once. The J gene is TRBJ1-2, the V gene TRBV6-6, with 10 nucleotides matching TRBD1. CDR3 size: 16 residues. CDR1 is MNHNY and CDR2 is SVGAGI in the germline V gene (reference sequence). Trimming removed 5 bases from V and 8 bases from J; junction bases left unmatched: 14. In DNA form, the CDR3 reads TGTGCCAGCAGTCAGACGACAGGGGGCGCGTTCGGGGGCTACACCTTC. It specifies CASSQTTGGAFGGYTF.

The chain joins TRBV24-1 to TRBJ1-1; 8 positions match TRBD1. Germline CDR1 KGHDR, CDR2 SFDVKD. CDR3 size: 13 residues. With V trimmed by 8 bases and J by 5 bases, 6 bases remained unmatched. The CDR3: CATNDRGGTEAFF. CDR3 coding DNA: TGTGCCACCAACGACAGGGGAGGAACTGAAGCTTTCTTT.

The chain recombines TRBV19 with TRBJ2-2; TRBD2 aligns across 7 bases. The CDR3 totals 13 residues. V lost 7 bases, J lost 4 bases, and 3 bases stayed unmatched. Germline CDR1 reads LNHDA; CDR2 reads SQIVND (reference sequence). CDR3 DNA sequence: TGTGCCAGTAAGGGGAGGGGCACCGGGGAGCTGTTTTTT. This translates into CASKGRGTGELFF.

The chain combines TRBV28 with TRBJ1-3; 9 bases line up with TRBD1. Germline V lookup: CDR1 MDHEN, CDR2 SYDVKM. This CDR3 is 15 amino acids long. The trim removed 6 bases at V and 0 bases at J, leaving 3 bases unmatched. In nucleotides, the CDR3 is TGTGCCAGCAGACCGACAGGGGGCTCTGGAAACACCATATATTTT. Translation gives CASRPTGGSGNTIYF.

V and J are TRBV15 and TRBJ2-7, with 9 bases lining up with TRBD2. Losses at the gene ends were 5 bases for V and 1 base for J; bases not matched to a gene: 18. Germline CDR1 and CDR2: LNHNV and YYDKDF (reference sequence). This CDR3 contains 19 residues. The CDR3 coding sequence is TGTGCCACCAGCGGCAGACGAGCGGGAGGTCAGGTTGGGTCCTACGAGCAGTACTTC. Its translation: CATSGRRAGGQVGSYEQYF.

The chain is built from TRBV4-2 and TRBJ1-2; 10 bases fit TRBD1. There are 14 residues in the CDR3. Looked up from germline, CDR1 is LGHNA and CDR2 is YNFKEQ. V lost 3 bases to trimming and J lost 6 bases; unmatched junction nucleotides: 4. The CDR3 loop is CASSQMTGGDGYTF. CDR3 in DNA: TGTGCCAGCAGCCAGATGACAGGGGGCGATGGCTACACCTTC.

The chain uses TRBV28 and TRBJ1-2, with TRBD1 matching over 10 bases. Losses at the gene ends were 1 base for V and 5 bases for J; bases not matched to a gene: 10. This CDR3 has 17 residues. CDR1 and CDR2 from the germline V gene are MDHEN and SYDVKM. The CDR3 sequence is CASSLLDRGNPIYGYTF. The CDR3 DNA is TGTGCCAGCAGTTTATTGGACAGGGGGAACCCAATTTATGGCTACACCTTC.

The chain carries TRBV5-1 and TRBJ1-5; D is undetermined. V lost 0 bases to trimming and J lost 7 bases, with 11 bases between them. CDR1 is SGHRS and CDR2 is YFSETQ in the germline V gene. The CDR3 sequence is 14 residues long. CDR3 sequence: CASSLVEAGQPQHF. CDR3 coding DNA: TGCGCCAGCAGCTTGGTGGAGGCAGGCCAGCCCCAGCATTTT. The complete variable domain, with remaining parts taken from reference TRBV5-1 and TRBJ1-5, reads KAGVTQTPRYLIKTRGQQVTLSCSPISGHRSVSWYQQTPGQGLQFLFEYFSETQRNKGNFPGRFSGRQFSNSRSEMNVSTLELGDSALYLCASSLVEAGQPQHFGDGTRLSIL.

This chain uses TRBV6-4 with TRBJ1-1; D not resolved. The V and J ends lost 5 bases and 2 bases respectively, with 9 bases between them. Looked up from germline, CDR1 is MRHNA and CDR2 is SNTAGT. The CDR3 spans 13 residues. The CDR3 DNA is TGTGCCAGCAGTACACACGAAAACACTGAAGCTTTCTTT. It yields the protein CASSTHENTEAFF.

The rearrangement uses TRBV7-9 and TRBJ2-6; D unresolved. The V and J ends lost 1 base and 3 bases respectively, with 16 bases between them. Germline CDR1 is SEHNR and CDR2 is FQNEAQ (reference sequence). CDR3 length: 18 amino acids. The CDR3 DNA follows: TGTGCCAGCAGCTTAGAAGGTGGGTTCCGAGGTGGGGCCAACGTCCTGACTTTC. Translation: CASSLEGGFRGGANVLTF.

The V and J genes are TRBV6-5 and TRBJ2-7, with a tentative D call TRBD2 (6 bases). The ends were cut back, 1 base at V and 7 bases at J, with 17 bases in the middle. The CDR3 length is 15 residues. Germline V gives CDR1 MNHEY, CDR2 SVGAGI. CDR3 in amino acids: CASSYFTSPPGEQYF. As DNA, the CDR3 is TGTGCCAGCAGTTACTTTACTAGCCCCCCAGGAGAGCAGTACTTC.

The gene calls are TRBV7-2 and TRBJ1-2, with 8 bases aligning to TRBD1. V was clipped by 4 bases and J by 5 bases; unmatched bases: 6. Germline values: CDR1 SGHTA, CDR2 FQGNSA. The CDR3 spans 14 residues. The CDR3, as DNA: TGTGCCAGCAGCTCCCGAACAGGGGGGTATGGCTACACCTTC. Translating gives CASSSRTGGYGYTF.

This rearrangement joins TRBV2 to TRBJ2-7, with TRBD1 identical over 9 bases. Germline CDR1 is SNHLY and CDR2 is FYNNEI. The CDR3 is 13 amino acids. The V segment lost 10 bases and the J segment 3 bases; nucleotides outside the gene matches: 7. The CDR3 protein is CATRRDRDYEQYF. CDR3 DNA sequence: TGTGCCACCCGGAGGGACAGGGACTACGAGCAGTACTTC.

J is TRBJ2-4 and V is TRBV19; the match to TRBD1 covers 7 bases. Per the germline V gene, CDR1 is LNHDA and CDR2 is SQIVND (reference sequence). The CDR3 has 15 residues. Unmatched junction bases numbered 5, after V lost 0 bases and J lost 6 bases. The CDR3 region is CASSIDNRGRNIQYF. The CDR3 coding sequence is TGTGCCAGTAGTATAGATAACAGGGGTCGAAACATTCAGTACTTC.

The chain joins TRBV4-2 to TRBJ1-1; D unclear. V was pared by 2 bases and J by 8 bases, with 12 bases between. Germline values: CDR1 LGHNA, CDR2 YNFKEQ. There are 13 residues in the CDR3. CDR3 region: CASSQISGVEAFF. In DNA, the CDR3 is TGTGCCAGCAGCCAAATCTCGGGAGTAGAAGCTTTCTTT.

This chain links TRBV11-2 with TRBJ2-1, with TRBD2 identical over 11 bases. V lost 3 bases, J lost 0 bases, and 7 bases stayed unmatched. There are 18 residues in the CDR3. Germline V lookup: CDR1 SGHAT, CDR2 FQNNGV. The chain's CDR3 is CASSFQITSGSSYNEQFF. CDR3 in DNA: TGTGCCAGCAGCTTCCAGATAACTAGCGGGAGCTCCTACAATGAGCAGTTCTTC.

The V gene is TRBV15, the J gene TRBJ1-2; the D gene is possibly TRBD1 (5 bases). The CDR3 runs to 15 residues. Germline CDR1 LNHNV, CDR2 YYDKDF (reference sequence). V lost 0 bases and J 6 bases, leaving 14 bases between the germline ends. Here the CDR3 reads CATSREVVKGDGYTF. CDR3 nucleotides: TGTGCCACCAGCAGAGAAGTCGTAAAAGGGGATGGCTACACCTTC.

This clone was observed a handful of times. The rearrangement uses TRBV7-3 and TRBJ2-1; maybe TRBD1 (5 bases). CDR1 and CDR2 (germline): SGHTA, FQGTGA. V lost 0 bases, J lost 6 bases, and 6 bases lay in between. The CDR3 spans 13 residues. The CDR3 is CASSLTGLNEQFF. CDR3 DNA: TGTGCCAGCAGCTTAACGGGGCTCAATGAGCAGTTCTTC.

As to this clone: Germline and junction disagree at one end, which may indicate a read error. J is TRBJ1-4 and V is TRBV18, with D maybe TRBD1 (5 bases). CDR3 size: 15 residues. Germline V CDR1 and CDR2: KGHSH, LQKENI. CDR3 DNA: TGTGCCAGCTCACCGAGACAGTCAACTAATGAAAAACTGCTTTTT. Protein: CASSPRQSTNEKLLF.

Regarding this clone: The junction departs from germline at one end; a sequencing error may be responsible. The chain carries TRBV28 and TRBJ1-4; weak D call: TRBD1 (5 bases). Germline CDR1 reads MDHEN; CDR2 reads SYDVKM. This CDR3 has 15 residues. The DNA for the CDR3 is TGTGCCAGCAGCCTCCCCCGACAGAGAAATGAAAAACTGCTTTTT. Its protein is CASSLPRQRNEKLLF.

The rearrangement joins TRBV19 to TRBJ2-7, with 11 nucleotides matching TRBD1. V trimming: 8 bases; J trimming: 1 base; junction bases outside the gene matches: 1. The length of the CDR3 is 13 residues. Germline V gene lookup returns CDR1 LNHDA and CDR2 SQIVND (reference sequence). CDR3 nucleotides: TGTGCCAGTGGGACAGGGGGATCCTACGAGCAGTACTTC. Its protein is CASGTGGSYEQYF.

Comments on this clone: Other DNA sequences of this sample code for an identical CDR3. This rearrangement joins TRBV7-9 to TRBJ1-5; 8 nucleotides line up with TRBD1. V was clipped by 3 bases and J by 6 bases; unmatched bases: 4. Germline V gene lookup returns CDR1 SEHNR and CDR2 FQNEAQ (reference sequence). This CDR3 is 14 amino acids long. The CDR3 DNA sequence: TGTGCCAGCAGCTTCGGACAGGGCGGTCAGCCCCAGCATTTT. Translated: CASSFGQGGQPQHF.

This sequence joins TRBV5-1 and TRBJ2-7; the match to TRBD2 covers 13 bases. The CDR3 is 18 residues long. V lost 4 bases and J lost 2; bases outside the gene matches: 12. The germline CDR1 and CDR2 sequences are SGHRS and YFSETQ. CDR3 amino acids: CASSPRGLAGYLPYEQYF. DNA for the CDR3: TGCGCCAGCAGCCCCCGGGGACTAGCGGGGTACCTCCCCTACGAGCAGTACTTC.

The chain uses TRBV27 and TRBJ2-7; D not resolved. The CDR3 covers 12 residues. Germline values: CDR1 MNHEY, CDR2 SMNVEV (reference sequence). V was trimmed by 5 bases and J by 2 bases, leaving 7 bases between them. The CDR3 is CASSPGPYEQYF. In DNA, the CDR3 is TGTGCCAGCAGTCCTGGCCCCTACGAGCAGTACTTC.